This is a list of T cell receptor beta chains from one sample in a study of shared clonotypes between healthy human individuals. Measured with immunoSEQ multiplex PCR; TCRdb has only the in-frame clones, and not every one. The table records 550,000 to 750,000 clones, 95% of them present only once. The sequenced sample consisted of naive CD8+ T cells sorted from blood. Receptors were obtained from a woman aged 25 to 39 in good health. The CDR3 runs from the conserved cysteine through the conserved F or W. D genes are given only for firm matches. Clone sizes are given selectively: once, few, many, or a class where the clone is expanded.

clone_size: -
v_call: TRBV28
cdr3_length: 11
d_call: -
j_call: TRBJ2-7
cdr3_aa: CASSENYEQYF
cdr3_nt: TGTGCCAGCAGTGAAAACTACGAGCAGTACTTC

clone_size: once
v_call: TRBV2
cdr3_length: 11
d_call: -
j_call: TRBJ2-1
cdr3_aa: CARTLGNEQFF
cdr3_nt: TGTGCCCGCACTCTAGGGAATGAGCAGTTCTTC

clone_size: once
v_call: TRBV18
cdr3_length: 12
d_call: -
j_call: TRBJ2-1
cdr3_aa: CASSPPSNEQFF
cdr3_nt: TGTGCCAGCTCACCACCCAGCAATGAGCAGTTCTTC

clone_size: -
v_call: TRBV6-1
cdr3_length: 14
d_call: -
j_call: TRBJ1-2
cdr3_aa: CASSELGRGYGYTF
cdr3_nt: TGTGCCAGCAGTGAATTGGGAAGGGGCTATGGCTACACCTTC

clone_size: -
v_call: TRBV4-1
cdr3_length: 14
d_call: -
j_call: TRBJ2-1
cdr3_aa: CASSQDPGSNEQFF
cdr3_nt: TGCGCCAGCAGCCAAGATCCAGGGAGCAATGAGCAGTTCTTC

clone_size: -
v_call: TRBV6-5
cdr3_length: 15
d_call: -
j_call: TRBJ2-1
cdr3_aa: CASSSSAGAVNEQFF
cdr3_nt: TGTGCCAGCAGTTCCTCGGCGGGCGCGGTCAATGAGCAGTTCTTC

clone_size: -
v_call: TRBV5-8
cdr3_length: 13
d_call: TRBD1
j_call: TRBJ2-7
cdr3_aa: CASSWTGDYEQYF
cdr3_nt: TGTGCCAGCAGCTGGACAGGGGACTACGAGCAGTACTTC

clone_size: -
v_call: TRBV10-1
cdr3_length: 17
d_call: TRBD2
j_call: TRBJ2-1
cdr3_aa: CASSGEAGGHSYNEQFF
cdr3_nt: TGCGCCAGCAGTGGAGAAGCGGGAGGGCACTCCTACAATGAGCAGTTCTTC

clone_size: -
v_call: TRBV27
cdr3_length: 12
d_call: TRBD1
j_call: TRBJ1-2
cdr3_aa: CASRTGFGGYTF
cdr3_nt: TGTGCCAGCAGGACAGGGTTCGGTGGCTACACCTTC

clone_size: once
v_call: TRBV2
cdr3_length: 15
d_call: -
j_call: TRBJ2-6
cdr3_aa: CASMEPPVGANVLTF
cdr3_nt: TGTGCCAGCATGGAACCGCCTGTTGGGGCCAACGTCCTGACTTTC

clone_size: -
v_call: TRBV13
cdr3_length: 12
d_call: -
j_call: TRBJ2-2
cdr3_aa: CASSLEAGELFF
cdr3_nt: TGTGCCAGCAGCTTAGAGGCCGGGGAGCTGTTTTTT

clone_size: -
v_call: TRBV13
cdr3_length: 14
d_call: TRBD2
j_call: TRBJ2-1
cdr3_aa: CASSLLAGGNEQFF
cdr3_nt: TGTGCCAGCAGCTTACTGGCGGGAGGCAATGAGCAGTTCTTC

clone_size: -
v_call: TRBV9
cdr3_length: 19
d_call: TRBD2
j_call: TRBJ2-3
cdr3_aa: CASSDPITETSGLTDTQYF
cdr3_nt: TGTGCCAGCAGCGACCCCATAACCGAGACTAGCGGACTCACAGATACGCAGTATTTT

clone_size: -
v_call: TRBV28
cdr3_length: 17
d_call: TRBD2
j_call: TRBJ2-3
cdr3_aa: CASSTGLAGGSTDTQYF
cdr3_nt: TGTGCCAGCAGTACGGGACTAGCGGGAGGGAGCACAGATACGCAGTATTTT

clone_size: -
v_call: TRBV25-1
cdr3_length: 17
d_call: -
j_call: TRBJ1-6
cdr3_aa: CASSGTTDSYYNSPLHF
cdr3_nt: TGTGCCAGCAGTGGGACTACGGACAGTTACTATAATTCACCCCTCCACTTT

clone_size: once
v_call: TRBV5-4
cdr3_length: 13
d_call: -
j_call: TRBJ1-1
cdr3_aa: CASSVARFPEAFF
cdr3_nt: TGTGCCAGCAGCGTCGCTCGGTTCCCTGAAGCTTTCTTT

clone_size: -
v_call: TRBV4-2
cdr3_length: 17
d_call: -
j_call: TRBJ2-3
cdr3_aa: CASSQGLEGVGTDTQYF
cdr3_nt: TGTGCCAGCAGCCAAGGCCTTGAGGGAGTTGGCACAGATACGCAGTATTTT

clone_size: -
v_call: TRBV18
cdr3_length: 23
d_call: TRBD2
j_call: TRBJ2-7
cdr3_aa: CASSRGGDGRSNLEGVPSDEQYF
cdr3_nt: TGTGCCAGCTCGCGGGGAGGGGACGGAAGGTCTAACTTGGAGGGAGTCCCATCCGACGAGCAGTACTTC

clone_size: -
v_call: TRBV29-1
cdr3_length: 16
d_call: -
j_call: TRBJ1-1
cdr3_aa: CSVETATAPGVPEAFF
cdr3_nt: TGCAGCGTTGAGACCGCGACAGCCCCTGGGGTCCCTGAAGCTTTCTTT

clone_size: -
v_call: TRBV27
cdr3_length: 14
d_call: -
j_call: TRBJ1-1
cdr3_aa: CASSLSTGPTEAFF
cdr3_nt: TGTGCCAGCAGTTTATCGACCGGGCCCACTGAAGCTTTCTTT

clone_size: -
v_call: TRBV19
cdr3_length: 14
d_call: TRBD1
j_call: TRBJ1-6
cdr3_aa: CASSPGTGLSPLHF
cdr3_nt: TGTGCCAGTAGTCCCGGGACAGGGCTTTCACCCCTCCACTTT

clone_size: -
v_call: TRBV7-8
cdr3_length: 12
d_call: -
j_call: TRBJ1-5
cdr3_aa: CASSQSGQPQHF
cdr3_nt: TGTGCCAGCAGCCAGAGTGGACAGCCCCAGCATTTT

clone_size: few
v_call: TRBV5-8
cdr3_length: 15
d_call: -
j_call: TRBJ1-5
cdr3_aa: CASSFTGNSNQPQHF
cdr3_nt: TGTGCCAGCAGCTTCACAGGGAATAGCAATCAGCCCCAGCATTTT

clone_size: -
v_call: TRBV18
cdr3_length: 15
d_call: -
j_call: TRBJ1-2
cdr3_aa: CASSGLEADYYGYTF
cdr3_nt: TGTGCCAGCTCAGGCCTTGAGGCAGATTACTATGGCTACACCTTC

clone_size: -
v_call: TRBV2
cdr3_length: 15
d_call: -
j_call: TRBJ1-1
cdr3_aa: CARANQRGFNTEAFF
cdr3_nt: TGTGCCAGGGCAAACCAAAGAGGATTCAACACTGAAGCTTTCTTT

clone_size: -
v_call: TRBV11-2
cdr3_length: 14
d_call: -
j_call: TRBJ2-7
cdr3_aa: CASSSRDALHEQYF
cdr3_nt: TGTGCCAGCAGCTCCCGGGACGCTCTGCACGAGCAGTACTTC

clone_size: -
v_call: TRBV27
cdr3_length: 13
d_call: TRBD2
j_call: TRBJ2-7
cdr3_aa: CASSQSGIYEQYF
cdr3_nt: TGTGCCAGCAGCCAAAGCGGGATCTACGAGCAGTACTTC

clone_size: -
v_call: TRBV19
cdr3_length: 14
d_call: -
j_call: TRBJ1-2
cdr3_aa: CASSRFQGGYGYTF
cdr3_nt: TGTGCCAGTAGTAGGTTCCAGGGAGGCTATGGCTACACCTTC

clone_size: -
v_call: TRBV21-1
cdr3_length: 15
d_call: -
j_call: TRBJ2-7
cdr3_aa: CASSKLGSSFYEQYF
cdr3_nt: TGTGCCAGCAGCAAATTGGGCAGTTCGTTCTACGAGCAGTACTTC

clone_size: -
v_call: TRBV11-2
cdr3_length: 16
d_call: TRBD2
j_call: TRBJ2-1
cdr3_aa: CASSSGLAGVNHEQFF
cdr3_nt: TGTGCCAGCAGCTCGGGACTAGCGGGAGTAAACCATGAGCAGTTCTTC

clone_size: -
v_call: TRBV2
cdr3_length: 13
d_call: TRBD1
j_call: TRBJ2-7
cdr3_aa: CASTGQGIYEQYF
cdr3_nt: TGTGCCAGCACTGGACAGGGTATCTACGAGCAGTACTTC

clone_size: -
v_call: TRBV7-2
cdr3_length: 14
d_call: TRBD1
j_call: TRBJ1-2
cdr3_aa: CASSWGTANYGYTF
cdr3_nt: TGTGCCAGCAGCTGGGGGACAGCTAACTATGGCTACACCTTC

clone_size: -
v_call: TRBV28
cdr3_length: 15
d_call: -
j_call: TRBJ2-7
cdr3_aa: CASSLLWTATYEQYF
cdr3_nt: TGTGCCAGCAGTTTGCTCTGGACAGCCACCTACGAGCAGTACTTC